This TCR beta chain was captured by sequencing in a study of blood T cell repertoires in COVID-19. TCRdb keeps only in-frame clones here, not all; method: immunoSEQ multiplex PCR. In the table there are approximately 140,000 clones, about four fifths of which are singletons. This clone was found a few times. Germline lookup yields CDR1 LGHDT and CDR2 YNNKEL (reference sequence). With 0 bases removed from V and 6 bases from J, the gap between germline ends came to 14 bases. The CDR3 is 15 amino acids. This rearrangement joins TRBV3-1 (or the pseudogene TRBV3-2) to TRBJ1-2; the D gene is possibly TRBD1 (6 bases). The sequenced sample consisted of peripheral blood. The receptor was derived from a man in his sixties with acute or convalescent COVID-19. CDR3 region: CASSQDLAGADGYTF. The CDR3 bases are TGTGCCAGCAGCCAAGATTTGGCAGGGGCTGATGGCTACACCTTC.